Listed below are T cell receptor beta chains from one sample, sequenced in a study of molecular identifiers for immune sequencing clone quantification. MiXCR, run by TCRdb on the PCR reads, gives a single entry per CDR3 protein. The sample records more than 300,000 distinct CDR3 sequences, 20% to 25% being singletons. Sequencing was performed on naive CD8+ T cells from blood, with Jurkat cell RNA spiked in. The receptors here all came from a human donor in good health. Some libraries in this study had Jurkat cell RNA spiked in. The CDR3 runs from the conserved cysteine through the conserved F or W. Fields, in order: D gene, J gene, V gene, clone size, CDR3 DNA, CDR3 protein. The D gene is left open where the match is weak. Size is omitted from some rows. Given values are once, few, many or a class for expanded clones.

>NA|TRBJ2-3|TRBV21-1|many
TGTGCCAGCAGCAAAGATCGCCCTCCTAGCACAGATACGCAGTATTTT
CASSKDRPPSTDTQYF
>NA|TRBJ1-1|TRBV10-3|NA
TGTGCCATCACCCCGGTGGGGGGCACTGAAGCTTTCTTT
CAITPVGGTEAFF
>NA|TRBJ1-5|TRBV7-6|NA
TGTGCCCCCTACCTGGGACTTCGCAATCAGCCCCAGCATTTT
CAPYLGLRNQPQHF
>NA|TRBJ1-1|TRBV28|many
TGTGCCAGCAGTTTATGGGGGTCTGAAGCTTTCTTT
CASSLWGSEAFF
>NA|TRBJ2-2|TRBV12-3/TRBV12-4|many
TGTGCCAGCCTTAACACCGGGGAGCTGTTTTTT
CASLNTGELFF
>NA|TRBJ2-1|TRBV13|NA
TGTGCCAGCAGCTTAGACCGTAACAGGGAGTTCTTC
CASSLDRNREFF
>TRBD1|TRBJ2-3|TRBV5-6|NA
TGTGCCAACAGCCCCGGACAGGGGACAGATACGCAGTATTTT
CANSPGQGTDTQYF
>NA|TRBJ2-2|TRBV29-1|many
TGCAGCGTTCGGACGGCGAGCACCGGGGAGCTGTTTTTT
CSVRTASTGELFF
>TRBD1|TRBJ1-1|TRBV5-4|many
TGTGCCAGCAGCTTGGGATATACAGGGGGGCCCAACACTGAAGCTTTCTTT
CASSLGYTGGPNTEAFF
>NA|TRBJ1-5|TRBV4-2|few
TGTGCCAGCAGCCCGGATGTGGGTTACAGCAATCAGCCCCAGCATTTT
CASSPDVGYSNQPQHF
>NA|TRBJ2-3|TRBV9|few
TGTGCCAGCAGTCAATTAGCGGCAAGTAACACAGATACGCAGTATTTT
CASSQLAASNTDTQYF
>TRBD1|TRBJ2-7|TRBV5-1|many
TGCGCCAGCAGCACCGGGACAGGGTCTCCCTACGAGCAGTACTTC
CASSTGTGSPYEQYF
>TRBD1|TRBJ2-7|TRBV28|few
TGTGCCAGCAGATCAGCACGGACAGGACTCTCCTACGAGCAGTACTTC
CASRSARTGLSYEQYF
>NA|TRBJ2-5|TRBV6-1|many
TGTGCCAGCAGTGAATGGGGCACGGAGACCCAGTACTTC
CASSEWGTETQYF
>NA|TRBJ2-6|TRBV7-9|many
TGTGCCAGCGGCGAGCGGCACTCTGGGGCCAACGTCCTGACTTTC
CASGERHSGANVLTF
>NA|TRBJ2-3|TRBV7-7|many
TGTGCTAGCAGCTTAGAGGTCGCGGGGCGGAGGGTGACAGATACGCAGTATTTT
CASSLEVAGRRVTDTQYF
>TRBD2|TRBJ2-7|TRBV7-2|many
TGTGCCAGCAGCAGCCTTCTAGCGGGGGCCGGCTACGAGCAGTACTTC
CASSSLLAGAGYEQYF
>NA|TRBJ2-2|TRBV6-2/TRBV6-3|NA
TGTGCCAGCAGTTCCCTCCTCTCGATAGCTCACACCCCAAACACCGGGGAGCTGTTTTTT
CASSSLLSIAHTPNTGELFF
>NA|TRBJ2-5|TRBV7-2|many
TGTGCCAGCAGCTTAGCGGATTCCAGGGACCTTCAAGAGACCCAGTACTTC
CASSLADSRDLQETQYF
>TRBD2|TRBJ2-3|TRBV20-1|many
TGCAGTGCTAGAGGGGCCCTAGCGGGTAGCACAGATACGCAGTATTTT
CSARGALAGSTDTQYF
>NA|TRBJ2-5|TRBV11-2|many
TGTGCCAGCAGCTATGAAATCGGGCAAGAGACCCAGTACTTC
CASSYEIGQETQYF
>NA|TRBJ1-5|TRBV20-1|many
TGCAGTGCTAGAGATACAGGGATCGGTCAGCCCCAGCATTTT
CSARDTGIGQPQHF
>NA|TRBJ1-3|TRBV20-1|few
TGCAGTGCCCGCCTGCTGGACAGAGATAGATACTCTGGAAACACCATATATTTT
CSARLLDRDRYSGNTIYF
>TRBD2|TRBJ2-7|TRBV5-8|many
TGTGCCAGCAGCCCCTTGGCGGGAGCCTACGAGCAGTACTTC
CASSPLAGAYEQYF
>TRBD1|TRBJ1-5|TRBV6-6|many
TGTGCCAGCAGCACTGGACAGGGTAGGAATCAGCCCCAGCATTTT
CASSTGQGRNQPQHF
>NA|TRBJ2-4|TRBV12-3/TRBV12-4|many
TGTGCCAGCAGCAAGGGATTAGCCAAAAACATTCAGTACTTC
CASSKGLAKNIQYF
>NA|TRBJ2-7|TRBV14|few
TGTGCCAGCAGCCAAGGGACCAACCGGGGTACCTACGAGCAGTACTTC
CASSQGTNRGTYEQYF
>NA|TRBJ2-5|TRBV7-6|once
TGTGCCAGCAGCCAATTCAAGACAGGCCAAGAGACCAAGTACTTC
CASSQFKTGQETKYF
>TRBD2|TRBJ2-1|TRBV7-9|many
TGTGCCAGTAGCGGGGTAGGGTTATCCTACAATGAGCAGTTCTTC
CASSGVGLSYNEQFF
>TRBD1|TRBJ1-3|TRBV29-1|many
TGCAGCGTTGAAGATCGGGACAGGAGCGAAGGAGGAAACACCATATATTTT
CSVEDRDRSEGGNTIYF
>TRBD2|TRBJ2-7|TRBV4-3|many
TGCGCCAGCAGCCAAGGGCTAGCGGGATCGTACGAGCAGTACTTC
CASSQGLAGSYEQYF
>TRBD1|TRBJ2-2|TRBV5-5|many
TGTGCCAGCAGCCCGGGACAGTACAGTGCCGGGGAGCTGTTTTTT
CASSPGQYSAGELFF
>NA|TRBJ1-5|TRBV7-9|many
TGTGCCAGCAGCCCTCAGGGTACGGGCAATCAGCCCCAGCATTTT
CASSPQGTGNQPQHF
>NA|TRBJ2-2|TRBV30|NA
TGTGCCGTTATGGTTTACTCGAACACCGGGGAGCTGTTTTTT
CAVMVYSNTGELFF
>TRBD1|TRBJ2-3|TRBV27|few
TGTGCCAGCACCAATTTACACAGGGGGCGGTATGATACGCAGTATTTT
CASTNLHRGRYDTQYF
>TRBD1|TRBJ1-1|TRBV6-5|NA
TGTGCCAGCAGTTGTTCAGCCGGACAGGGAACCACTGAAGCTTTCTTT
CASSCSAGQGTTEAFF
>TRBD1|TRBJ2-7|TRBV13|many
TGTGCCAGCAGCTTAGCCCAGGGGGCCGACGAGCAGTACTTC
CASSLAQGADEQYF
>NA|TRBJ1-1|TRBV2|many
TGTGCCAGCACGGGAGGAGGGATGAACACTGAAGCTTTCTTT
CASTGGGMNTEAFF
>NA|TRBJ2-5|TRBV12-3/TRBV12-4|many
TGTGCCAGCACCCCTACAGGTCCGCGACAAGAGACCCAGTACTTC
CASTPTGPRQETQYF
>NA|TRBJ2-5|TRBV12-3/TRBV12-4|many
TGTGCCAGCAGTTTAGCAGGGATTGGAGAGACCCAGTACTTC
CASSLAGIGETQYF
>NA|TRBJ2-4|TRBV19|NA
TGTGCCATCAAGGACAAAGCCAAAAACATTCAGTACTTC
CAIKDKAKNIQYF
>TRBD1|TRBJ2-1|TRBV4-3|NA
TGCGCCAGCAGCCAAGACAGGGGGACCCTCACGGATGAGCAGTTCTTC
CASSQDRGTLTDEQFF
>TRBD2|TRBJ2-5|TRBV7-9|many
TGTGCCAGCAGCAGACTAGCGCCAGAGCAGGAGACCCAGTACTTC
CASSRLAPEQETQYF
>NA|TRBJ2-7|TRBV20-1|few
TGCAGTGCTAGAGATGACAGCACCTACGAGCAGTACTTC
CSARDDSTYEQYF
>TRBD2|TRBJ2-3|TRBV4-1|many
TGCGCCAGCAGCCAAGGCGGGGGGCTGGAGGCAGATACGCAGTATTTT
CASSQGGGLEADTQYF
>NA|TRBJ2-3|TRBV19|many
TGTGCCAGTAGTATATACACCACAGATACGCAGTATTTT
CASSIYTTDTQYF
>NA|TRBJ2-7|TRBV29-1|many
TGCAGCGTTGAAACCCCCAGGGGCGAGCAGTACTTC
CSVETPRGEQYF
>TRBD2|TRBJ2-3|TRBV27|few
TGTGCCAGCAGTTTCTTGGCAGCGGGAGGGCCAACTAGCACAGATACGCAGTATTTT
CASSFLAAGGPTSTDTQYF
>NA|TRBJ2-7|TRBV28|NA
TGTGCCAGCAGTTTATTTACCCCAAGGGTAGGCAACTACGAGCAGTACTTC
CASSLFTPRVGNYEQYF
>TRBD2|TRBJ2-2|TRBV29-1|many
TGCAGCGCAACTAGCGGGGGTCCGGGGACCGGGGAGCTGTTTTTT
CSATSGGPGTGELFF
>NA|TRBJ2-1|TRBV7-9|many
TGTGCCAGCAGCCAGTCGACAAAGGGTCCGCCCTACAATGAGCAGTTCTTC
CASSQSTKGPPYNEQFF
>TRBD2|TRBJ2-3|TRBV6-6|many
TGTGCCAGCAGTTGGGACCCTCGGGCGGGGGGGCCCGCAGATACGCAGTATTTT
CASSWDPRAGGPADTQYF